This entry concerns a single T cell receptor beta chain. Its antigen is currently unknown. A sort by CD45RO/CCR7/CD25/CD127/CD95/CD27 yielded CD4+ naive, central memory, regulatory and stem cell-like memory cells. The whole isolated RNA underwent reverse transcription, so sequencing captured expressed TCRB transcripts. Some clones are missing from TCRdb's copy, which holds only in-frame ones; the method was immunoSEQ multiplex PCR. The sample holds 350,000 to 450,000 clones, about 15% seen once. The data belong to a study of beta chain features in type 1 diabetes. General study results and limits: HLA influence on TCRB rearrangement stayed unresolved here. The study found fewer insertions and more deletions at VDJ junctions in type 1 diabetes patients. Patients' naive, central memory and Treg TCRB repertoires seemed closer to one another than those of healthy donors.

V dropped 8 bases and J dropped 6 bases, with 16 bases sitting between them. CDR1 and CDR2 (germline): SNHLY, FYNNEI. The CDR3 covers 13 residues. V gene TRBV2 combines with J gene TRBJ1-2; tentatively, D is TRBD1 (6 bases). The receptor was isolated from a man younger than 45 in good health. The specimen sequenced was naive CD4+ T cells from blood. CDR3 nucleotides: TGTGCCAGCCGTCCCGGGACACGAAATGGCTACACCTTC. Translating it yields CASRPGTRNGYTF.